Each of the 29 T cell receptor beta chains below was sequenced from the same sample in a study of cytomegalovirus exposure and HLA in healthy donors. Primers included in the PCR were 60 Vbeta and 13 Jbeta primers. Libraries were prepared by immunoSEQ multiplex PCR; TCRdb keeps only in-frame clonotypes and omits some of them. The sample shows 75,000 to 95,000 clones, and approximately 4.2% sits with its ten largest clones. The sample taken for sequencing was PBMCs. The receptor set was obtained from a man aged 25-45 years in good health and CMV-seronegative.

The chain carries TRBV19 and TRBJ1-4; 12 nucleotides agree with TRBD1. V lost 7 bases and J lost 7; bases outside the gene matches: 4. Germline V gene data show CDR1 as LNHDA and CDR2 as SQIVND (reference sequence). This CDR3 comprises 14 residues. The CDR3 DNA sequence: TGTGCCAGTAACCGGGACAGGGGGCGTGAAAAACTGTTTTTT. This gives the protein CASNRDRGREKLFF.

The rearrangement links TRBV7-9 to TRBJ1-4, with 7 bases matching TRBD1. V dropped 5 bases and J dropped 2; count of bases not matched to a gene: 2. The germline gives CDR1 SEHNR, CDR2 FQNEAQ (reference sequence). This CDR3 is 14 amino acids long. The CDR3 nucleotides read TGTGCCAGCAGCGAGGGGGCGACTAATGAAAAACTGTTTTTT. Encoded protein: CASSEGATNEKLFF. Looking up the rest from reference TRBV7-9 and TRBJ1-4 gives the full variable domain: DTGVSQNPRHKITKRGQNVTFRCDPISEHNRLYWYRQTLGQGPEFLTYFQNEAQLEKSRLLSDRFSAERPKGSFSTLEIQRTEQGDSAMYLCASSEGATNEKLFFGSGTQLSVL.

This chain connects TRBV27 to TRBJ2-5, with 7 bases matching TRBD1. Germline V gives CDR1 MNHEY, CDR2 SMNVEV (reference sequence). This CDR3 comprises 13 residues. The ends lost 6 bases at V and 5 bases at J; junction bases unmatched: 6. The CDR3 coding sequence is TGTGCCAGCAGACACAGGGGTAGTGAGACCCAGTACTTC. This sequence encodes CASRHRGSETQYF.

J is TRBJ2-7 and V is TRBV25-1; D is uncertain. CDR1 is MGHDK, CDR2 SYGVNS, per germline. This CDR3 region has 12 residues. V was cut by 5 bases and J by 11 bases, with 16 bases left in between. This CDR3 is CASSPPHITEYF. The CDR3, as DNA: TGTGCCAGCAGTCCGCCTCATATCACGGAGTACTTC.

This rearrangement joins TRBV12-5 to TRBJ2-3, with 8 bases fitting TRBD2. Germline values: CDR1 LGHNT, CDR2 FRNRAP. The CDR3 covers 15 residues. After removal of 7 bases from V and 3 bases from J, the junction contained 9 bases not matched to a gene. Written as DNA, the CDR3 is TGTGCTAGTGCTATCGGGACTAGTAGTACAGATACGCAGTATTTT. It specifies CASAIGTSSTDTQYF.

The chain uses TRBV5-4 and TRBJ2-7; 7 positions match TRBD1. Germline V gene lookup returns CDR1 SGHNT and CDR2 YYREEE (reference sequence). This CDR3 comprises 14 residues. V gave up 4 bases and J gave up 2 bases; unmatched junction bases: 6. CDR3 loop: CASSSRQGAYEQYF. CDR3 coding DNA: TGTGCCAGCAGCAGTAGACAGGGCGCCTACGAGCAGTACTTC.

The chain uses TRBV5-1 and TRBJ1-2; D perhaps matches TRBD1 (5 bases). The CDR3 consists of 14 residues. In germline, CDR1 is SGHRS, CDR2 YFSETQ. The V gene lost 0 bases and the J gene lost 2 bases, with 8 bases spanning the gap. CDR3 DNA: TGCGCCAGCAGCTTGGAGGGGTTGAACTATGGCTACACCTTC. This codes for CASSLEGLNYGYTF.

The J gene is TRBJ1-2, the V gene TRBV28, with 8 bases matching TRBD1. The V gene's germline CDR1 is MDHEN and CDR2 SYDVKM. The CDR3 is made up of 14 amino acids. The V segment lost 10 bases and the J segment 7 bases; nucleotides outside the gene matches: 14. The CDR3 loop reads CAIPSHQGASGYTF. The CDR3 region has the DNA TGTGCCATCCCCTCCCACCAGGGGGCCAGTGGCTACACCTTC.

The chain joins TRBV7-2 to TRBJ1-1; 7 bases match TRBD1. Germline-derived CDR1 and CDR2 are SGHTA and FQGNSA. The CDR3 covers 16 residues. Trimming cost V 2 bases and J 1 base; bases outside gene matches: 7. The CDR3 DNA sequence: TGTGCCAGCAGCTTAAACAGGGGTGCTGCGAACACTGAAGCTTTCTTT. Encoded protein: CASSLNRGAANTEAFF.

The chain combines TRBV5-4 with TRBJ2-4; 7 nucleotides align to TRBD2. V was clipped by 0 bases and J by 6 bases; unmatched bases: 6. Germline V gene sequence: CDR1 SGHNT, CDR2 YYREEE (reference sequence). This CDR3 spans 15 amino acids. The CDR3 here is CASSLGSREGNIQYF. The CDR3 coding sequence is TGTGCCAGCAGCTTGGGGAGCAGGGAGGGAAACATTCAGTACTTC. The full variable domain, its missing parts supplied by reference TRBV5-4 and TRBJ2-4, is ETGVTQSPTHLIKTRGQQVTLRCSSQSGHNTVSWYQQALGQGPQFIFQYYREEENGRGNFPPRFSGLQFPNYSSELNVNALELDDSALYLCASSLGSREGNIQYFGAGTRLSVL.

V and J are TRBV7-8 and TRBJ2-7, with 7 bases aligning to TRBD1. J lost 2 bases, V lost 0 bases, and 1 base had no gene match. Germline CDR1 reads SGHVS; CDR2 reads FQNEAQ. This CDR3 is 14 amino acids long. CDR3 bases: TGTGCCAGCAGCTTAGCCACAGGGGCCTACGAGCAGTACTTC. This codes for CASSLATGAYEQYF.

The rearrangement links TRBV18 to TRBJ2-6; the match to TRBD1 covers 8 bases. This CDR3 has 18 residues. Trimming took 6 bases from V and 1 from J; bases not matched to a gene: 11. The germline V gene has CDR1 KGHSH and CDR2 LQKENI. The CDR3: CASSPTGQGGSGANVLTF. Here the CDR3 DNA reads TGTGCCAGCTCTCCCACCGGACAGGGCGGTTCTGGGGCCAACGTCCTGACTTTC.

CDR3 loop: CASSVMTGIGTDTQYF. DNA for the CDR3: TGTGCCAGCAGCGTTATGACCGGGATAGGCACAGATACGCAGTATTTT. The gene calls are TRBV9 and TRBJ2-3, with D perhaps TRBD2 (5 bases). The CDR3 is 16 residues long. CDR1 and CDR2 (germline): SGDLS, YYNGEE. V lost 2 bases, J lost 1 base, and 14 bases lay in between.

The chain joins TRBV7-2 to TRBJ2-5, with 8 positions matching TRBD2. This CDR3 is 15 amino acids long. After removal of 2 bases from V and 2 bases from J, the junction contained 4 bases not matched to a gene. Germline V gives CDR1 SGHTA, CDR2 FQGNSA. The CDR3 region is CASSLRGGTQETQYF. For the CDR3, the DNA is TGTGCCAGCAGCTTACGGGGGGGGACTCAAGAGACCCAGTACTTC.

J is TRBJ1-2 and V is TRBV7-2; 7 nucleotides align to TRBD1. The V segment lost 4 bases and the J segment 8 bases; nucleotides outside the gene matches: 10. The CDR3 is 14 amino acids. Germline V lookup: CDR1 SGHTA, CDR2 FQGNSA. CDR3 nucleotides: TGTGCCAGCAGCTCCACAGGGGAACCTGAAGGCTACACCTTC. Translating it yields CASSSTGEPEGYTF.

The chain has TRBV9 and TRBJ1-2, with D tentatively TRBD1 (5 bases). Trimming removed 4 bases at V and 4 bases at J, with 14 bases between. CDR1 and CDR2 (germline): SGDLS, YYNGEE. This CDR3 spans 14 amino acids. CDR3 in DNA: TGTGCCAGCAGCACTTCGACAGAAATCTATGGCTACACCTTC. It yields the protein CASSTSTEIYGYTF.

DNA of the CDR3: TGTGCCAGCAGCGTAGAGGGCGGGAGTTTGAGGAATGAGCAGTTCTTC. Its protein product is CASSVEGGSLRNEQFF. V is TRBV9 and J is TRBJ2-1; 7 bases fit TRBD2. The ends lost 0 bases at V and 7 bases at J; junction bases unmatched: 10. Germline V gene sequence: CDR1 SGDLS, CDR2 YYNGEE. The CDR3 has 16 amino acids.

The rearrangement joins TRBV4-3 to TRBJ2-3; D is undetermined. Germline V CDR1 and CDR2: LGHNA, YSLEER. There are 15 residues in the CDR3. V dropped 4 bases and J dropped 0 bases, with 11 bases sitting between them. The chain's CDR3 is CASSRLGGSTDTQYF. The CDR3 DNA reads TGCGCCAGCAGCCGACTTGGTGGTAGCACAGATACGCAGTATTTT.

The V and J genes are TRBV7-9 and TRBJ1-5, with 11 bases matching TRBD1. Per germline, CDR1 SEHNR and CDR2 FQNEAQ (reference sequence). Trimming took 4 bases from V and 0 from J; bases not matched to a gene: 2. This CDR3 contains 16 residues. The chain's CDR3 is CASSSGQGDSNQPQHF. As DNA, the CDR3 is TGTGCCAGCAGCTCGGGACAGGGGGATAGCAATCAGCCCCAGCATTTT.

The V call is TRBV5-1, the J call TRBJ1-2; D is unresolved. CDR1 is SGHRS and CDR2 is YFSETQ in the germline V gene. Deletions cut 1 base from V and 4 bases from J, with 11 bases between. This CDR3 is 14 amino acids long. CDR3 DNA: TGCGCCAGCAGCTTGCGGCAGGCTGGCTATGGCTACACCTTC. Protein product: CASSLRQAGYGYTF.

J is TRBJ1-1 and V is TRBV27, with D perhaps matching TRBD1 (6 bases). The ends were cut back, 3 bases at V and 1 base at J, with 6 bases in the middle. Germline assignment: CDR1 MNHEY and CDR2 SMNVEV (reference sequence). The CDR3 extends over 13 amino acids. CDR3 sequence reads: CASSLTGNTEAFF. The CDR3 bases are TGTGCCAGCAGTTTGACAGGGAACACTGAAGCTTTCTTT.

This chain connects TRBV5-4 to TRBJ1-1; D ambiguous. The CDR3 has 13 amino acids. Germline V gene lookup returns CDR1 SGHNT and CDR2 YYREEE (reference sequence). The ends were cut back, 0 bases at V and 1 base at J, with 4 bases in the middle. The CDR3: CASSLEANTEAFF. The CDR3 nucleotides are TGTGCCAGCAGCTTGGAAGCGAACACTGAAGCTTTCTTT.

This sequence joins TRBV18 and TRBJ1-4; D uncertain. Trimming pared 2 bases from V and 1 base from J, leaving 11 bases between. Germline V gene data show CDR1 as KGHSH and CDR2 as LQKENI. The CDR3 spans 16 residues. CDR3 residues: CASSPVEARTNEKLFF. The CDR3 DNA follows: TGTGCCAGCTCACCAGTTGAGGCTAGAACTAATGAAAAACTGTTTTTT.

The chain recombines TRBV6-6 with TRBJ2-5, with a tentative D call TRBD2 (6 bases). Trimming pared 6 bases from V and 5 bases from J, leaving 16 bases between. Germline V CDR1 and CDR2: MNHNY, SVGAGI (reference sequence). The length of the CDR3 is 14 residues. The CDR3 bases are TGTGCCAGCAGCCTCCGACTAGTTCAGGAGACCCAGTACTTC. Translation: CASSLRLVQETQYF.

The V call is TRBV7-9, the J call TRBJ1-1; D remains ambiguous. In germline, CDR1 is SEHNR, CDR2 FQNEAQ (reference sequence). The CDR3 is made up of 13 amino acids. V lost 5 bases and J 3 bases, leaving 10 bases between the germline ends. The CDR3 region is CASSPQADTEAFF. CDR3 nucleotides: TGTGCCAGCAGCCCTCAGGCCGACACTGAAGCTTTCTTT. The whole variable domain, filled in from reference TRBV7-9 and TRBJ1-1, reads DTGVSQNPRHKITKRGQNVTFRCDPISEHNRLYWYRQTLGQGPEFLTYFQNEAQLEKSRLLSDRFSAERPKGSFSTLEIQRTEQGDSAMYLCASSPQADTEAFFGQGTRLTVV.

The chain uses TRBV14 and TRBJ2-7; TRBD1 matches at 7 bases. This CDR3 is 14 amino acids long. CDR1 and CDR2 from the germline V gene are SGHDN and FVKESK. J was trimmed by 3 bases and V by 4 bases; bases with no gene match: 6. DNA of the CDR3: TGTGCCAGCAGCCTACGACAGGGAGACTACGAGCAGTACTTC. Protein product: CASSLRQGDYEQYF.

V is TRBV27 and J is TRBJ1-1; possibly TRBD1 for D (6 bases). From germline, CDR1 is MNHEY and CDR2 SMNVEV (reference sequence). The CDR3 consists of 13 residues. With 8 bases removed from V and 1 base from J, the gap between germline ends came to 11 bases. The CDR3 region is CASGDKGNTEAFF. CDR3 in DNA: TGTGCCAGCGGGGACAAGGGGAACACTGAAGCTTTCTTT.

The CDR3 here is CASSLQSYSNQPQHF. DNA for the CDR3: TGTGCCAGCAGCTTGCAGTCATATAGCAATCAGCCCCAGCATTTT. This chain joins TRBV5-6 and TRBJ1-5; D ambiguous. V lost 1 base and J lost 0, with 8 bases in between. CDR3 length equals 15 residues. Germline assignment: CDR1 SGHDT and CDR2 YYEEEE.

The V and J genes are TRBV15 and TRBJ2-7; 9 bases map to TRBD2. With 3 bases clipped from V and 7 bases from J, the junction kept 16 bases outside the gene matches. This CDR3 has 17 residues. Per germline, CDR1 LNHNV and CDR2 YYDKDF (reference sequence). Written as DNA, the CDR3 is TGTGCCACCAGCAGGGATGATCCGGGACTAGCTTATCCGGAGCAGTACTTC. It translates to CATSRDDPGLAYPEQYF.